The 15 T cell receptor beta chains presented below share a single source sample, sequenced in a study of blood T cell repertoires in COVID-19. This table comes from immunoSEQ multiplex PCR, and its TCRdb copy is limited to in-frame clones, with some not included. Of roughly 430,000 clones listed, roughly 88% are singletons. Sequenced material: PBMCs or T cells enriched from blood (not recorded which). These receptors were taken from a woman between 18 and 29 years old who had been exposed to COVID-19.

The genes are TRBV12-3 or TRBV12-4 and TRBJ2-1; no firm D call. With 7 bases removed from V and 9 bases from J, the gap between germline ends came to 13 bases. CDR3 length: 12 residues. In DNA form, the CDR3 reads TGTGCCAGCATAGTATCGGTTGGTGAGCAGTTCTTC. Amino acids: CASIVSVGEQFF.

The V call is TRBV7-9, the J call TRBJ1-2, with D uncertain. The CDR3 length is 11 residues. Germline V gene sequence: CDR1 SEHNR, CDR2 FQNEAQ (reference sequence). The germline V and J ends were trimmed by 5 bases and 7 bases, with 8 bases remaining between them. The DNA of the CDR3 is TGTGCCAGCAGCCCCTCCGTTGGCTACACCTTC. Translation gives CASSPSVGYTF. The whole variable domain, remainder taken from reference TRBV7-9 and TRBJ1-2, is DTGVSQNPRHKITKRGQNVTFRCDPISEHNRLYWYRQTLGQGPEFLTYFQNEAQLEKSRLLSDRFSAERPKGSFSTLEIQRTEQGDSAMYLCASSPSVGYTFGSGTRLTVV.

V is TRBV5-1 and J is TRBJ2-2, with TRBD2 as a possible D gene (6 bases). The CDR3 runs 16 residues. Germline V CDR1 and CDR2: SGHRS, YFSETQ. V gave up 5 bases and J gave up 6 bases, with 20 bases separating them. Here the CDR3 reads CASSSPTGLDSGELFF. In DNA form, the CDR3 reads TGCGCCAGCAGTTCCCCTACGGGACTCGACTCCGGGGAGCTGTTTTTT.

V gene TRBV10-1 combines with J gene TRBJ2-3; 11 bases fit TRBD1. J was trimmed by 2 bases and V by 4 bases; bases with no gene match: 14. The CDR3 is 19 amino acids. Germline CDR1 and CDR2: WNHNN and SYGVQD (reference sequence). The CDR3 nucleotides read TGCGCCAGCAGTGGATTACCGGGACAGGGGGTTCCCCACACAGATACGCAGTATTTT. Its translation is CASSGLPGQGVPHTDTQYF.

This chain connects TRBV3-1 (or the pseudogene TRBV3-2) to TRBJ2-5; TRBD1 aligns across 8 bases. J was trimmed by 4 bases and V by 3 bases; bases with no gene match: 10. The CDR3 has 16 amino acids. Germline values: CDR1 LGHDT, CDR2 YNNKEL (reference sequence). The CDR3 here is CASSHFPTGAGETQYF. The CDR3, as DNA: TGTGCCAGCAGCCATTTCCCGACAGGGGCGGGAGAGACCCAGTACTTC.

The V gene is TRBV28, the J gene TRBJ1-5, with a possible D match to TRBD1 (5 bases). The CDR3 consists of 19 residues. Trimming took 0 bases from V and 0 from J, leaving 18 bases between them. CDR1 is MDHEN, CDR2 SYDVKM, per germline. The CDR3 spells CASSLWGGGGALSNQPQHF. DNA of the CDR3: TGTGCCAGCAGTTTATGGGGAGGAGGAGGGGCCCTTAGCAATCAGCCCCAGCATTTT.

The CDR3: CASSRGVEDSPLHF. CDR3 in DNA: TGTGCCTCATCCAGGGGGGTCGAGGATTCACCCCTCCACTTT. The J gene is TRBJ1-6, the V gene TRBV25-1, with 7 bases that match TRBD1. V trimming: 11 bases; J trimming: 8 bases; junction bases outside the gene matches: 12. The CDR3 sequence is 14 residues long. Germline CDR1 reads MGHDK; CDR2 reads SYGVNS.

The chain links TRBV7-9 to TRBJ2-5; 7 nucleotides align to TRBD1. Trimming at V came to 5 bases and at J to 2 bases, leaving 5 bases not matched to a gene. Germline V gives CDR1 SEHNR, CDR2 FQNEAQ (reference sequence). CDR3 size: 14 residues. The DNA of the CDR3 is TGTGCCAGCAGCAAACCGGGACAGCAAGAGACCCAGTACTTC. Translating it yields CASSKPGQQETQYF.

A few counts support this clone. The chain is built from TRBV27 and TRBJ2-6, with TRBD1 identical over 8 bases. The CDR3 has 17 residues. The junction had 6 bases not matched to a gene; V was cut back by 3 bases and J by 2 bases. Germline values: CDR1 MNHEY, CDR2 SMNVEV (reference sequence). CDR3 amino acids: CASSLSRGRPGANVLTF. CDR3 sequence (DNA): TGTGCCAGCAGTTTGAGCAGGGGGCGCCCTGGGGCCAACGTCCTGACTTTC.

V gene TRBV13 combines with J gene TRBJ2-3; tentatively, D is TRBD1 (5 bases). Trimming took off 3 bases at V and 8 bases at J, with 18 bases between the two ends. The CDR3 totals 15 residues. The germline gives CDR1 PRHDT, CDR2 FYEKMQ (reference sequence). This CDR3 reads CASSFNWQGRRTQYF. The CDR3 DNA reads TGTGCCAGCAGCTTTAATTGGCAGGGTCGTCGTACGCAGTATTTT.

The chain recombines TRBV19 with TRBJ2-5, with 8 bases matching TRBD1. Germline V gene sequence: CDR1 LNHDA, CDR2 SQIVND (reference sequence). CDR3 size: 14 residues. Trimming removed 7 bases from V and 4 bases from J; junction bases left unmatched: 8. CDR3 in DNA: TGTGCCAGTATGCAGGGGGCGATCGGAGAGACCCAGTACTTC. Amino acid sequence: CASMQGAIGETQYF. The whole variable domain, remainder taken from reference TRBV19 and TRBJ2-5, is DGGITQSPKYLFRKEGQNVTLSCEQNLNHDAMYWYRQDPGQGLRLIYYSQIVNDFQKGDIAEGYSVSREKKESFPLTVTSAQKNPTAFYLCASMQGAIGETQYFGPGTRLLVL.

The CDR3 region has the DNA TGTGCCATCAGAAATAGTGGTACGGGAGATGAGCAGTTCTTC. Translating it yields CAIRNSGTGDEQFF. The chain recombines TRBV10-3 with TRBJ2-1; D possibly corresponds to TRBD2 (6 bases). CDR3 length equals 14 residues. Germline V CDR1 and CDR2: ENHRY, SYGVKD. V lost 6 bases and J lost 8, with 17 bases in between.

The J gene is TRBJ2-2, the V gene TRBV28; the D gene is possibly TRBD2 (6 bases). Germline CDR1 MDHEN, CDR2 SYDVKM. The CDR3 spans 15 residues. V was shortened by 5 bases and J by 1 base, with 11 bases between the two germline ends. The CDR3 spells CASSPNGGNTGELFF. The CDR3 bases are TGTGCCAGCAGTCCCAACGGGGGGAACACCGGGGAGCTGTTTTTT.

The rearrangement links TRBV4-2 to TRBJ2-7, with D maybe TRBD2 (5 bases). The V gene's germline CDR1 is LGHNA and CDR2 YNFKEQ. V shed 2 bases and J shed 2 bases, with 13 bases lying between them. The CDR3 is made up of 15 amino acids. In DNA, the CDR3 is TGTGCCAGCAGCCAATCCCTGGGGAGCCCCTACGAGCAGTACTTC. Translated, it gives CASSQSLGSPYEQYF.

At least ten counts were recorded for this clone. The chain uses TRBV25-1 and TRBJ1-5; tentative D call: TRBD1 (6 bases). The germline CDR1 and CDR2 sequences are MGHDK and SYGVNS. Between the trimmed V and J ends, which lost 1 base and 8 bases, there was a span of 24 bases. This CDR3 comprises 18 residues. CDR3 amino acids: CASSESGTGSSSWEPQHF. The CDR3 DNA reads TGTGCCAGCAGTGAATCGGGAACAGGGTCGTCCTCCTGGGAGCCCCAGCATTTT.